This T cell receptor beta chain emerged from a study of chemoradiotherapy in HPV16-positive cancers. The CDR3 runs 12 residues. V dropped 8 bases and J dropped 5 bases, with 9 bases sitting between them. CDR1 MDHEN and CDR2 SYDVKM come from the germline V gene. Produced via immunoSEQ multiplex PCR; TCRdb's table is partial and in-frame only. The repertoire holds roughly 29,000 clones, with roughly nine tenths as singletons. This receptor was taken from a human donor with HPV-associated anogenital cancer. The genes are TRBV28 and TRBJ2-2, with D possibly called TRBD1 or TRBD2 (5 bases each). Sample: blood, taken from a patient who underwent chemoradiotherapy. CDR3 DNA: TGTGCCAGCCGATGGGGGACCGGGGAGCTGTTTTTT. This encodes CASRWGTGELFF. Full variable domain (missing parts from reference TRBV28 and TRBJ2-2): DVKVTQSSRYLVKRTGEKVFLECVQDMDHENMFWYRQDPGLGLRLIYFSYDVKMKEKGDIPEGYSVSREKKERFSLILESASTNQTSMYLCASRWGTGELFFGEGSRLTVL.